These 20 T cell receptor beta chains were sequenced from one sample in a study of blood T cell repertoires in COVID-19. Clones were read by immunoSEQ multiplex PCR, and TCRdb kept only the in-frame ones, dropping some. The sample includes approximately 130,000 clones, about 83% of them seen just once. Source material: peripheral blood. All receptors derive from a man in his forties with active or convalescent COVID-19.

V gene TRBV10-3 combines with J gene TRBJ1-3; D not resolved. V lost 0 bases to trimming and J lost 1 base, with 13 bases between them. CDR1 ENHRY and CDR2 SYGVKD come from the germline V gene. CDR3 length: 17 amino acids. The CDR3 region is CAISESNSGVSGNTIYF. CDR3 nucleotides: TGTGCCATCAGTGAGTCCAATTCCGGGGTATCTGGAAACACCATATATTTT.

The chain has TRBV7-2 and TRBJ1-5; D is uncertain. Germline V gene lookup returns CDR1 SGHTA and CDR2 FQGNSA. The V end was cut by 1 base, the J end by 7 bases, with 17 bases between. CDR3 length: 16 residues. The CDR3 DNA sequence: TGTGCCAGCAGCTTAGAGGTCGGGAGGACGCACCAGCCCCAGCATTTT. Translating it yields CASSLEVGRTHQPQHF. Using reference TRBV7-2 and TRBJ1-5 for the parts outside the CDR3, the full variable domain is GAGVSQSPSNKVTEKGKDVELRCDPISGHTALYWYRQSLGQGLEFLIYFQGNSAPDKSGLPSDRFSAERTGGSVSTLTIQRTQQEDSAVYLCASSLEVGRTHQPQHFGDGTRLSIL.

The rearrangement joins TRBV6-5 to TRBJ1-6, with D possibly matching TRBD1 (5 bases). V gave up 9 bases and J gave up 1 base, with 10 bases separating them. The CDR3 contains 14 residues. Germline values: CDR1 MNHEY, CDR2 SVGAGI. The CDR3 is CASHGGSYNSPLHF. The CDR3 region has the DNA TGTGCCAGTCATGGGGGGTCCTATAATTCACCCCTCCACTTT.

This clone is a singleton in its sample. This chain uses TRBV5-1 with TRBJ1-2, with unresolved D. CDR1 is SGHRS, CDR2 YFSETQ, per germline. The CDR3 totals 14 residues. The V gene lost 0 bases and the J gene lost 7 bases, with 13 bases spanning the gap. CDR3 sequence reads: CASSLGYGNGGYTF. The CDR3 region has the DNA TGCGCCAGCAGCTTGGGGTACGGTAACGGTGGCTACACCTTC.

This sequence joins TRBV25-1 and TRBJ1-1; perhaps TRBD1 as D (5 bases). CDR1 and CDR2 (germline): MGHDK, SYGVNS. The V and J ends lost 2 bases and 5 bases respectively, with 15 bases between them. This CDR3 is 15 amino acids long. The CDR3: CASSEIRGERTEAFF. The CDR3 coding sequence is TGTGCCAGCAGTGAAATTCGGGGGGAGAGAACTGAAGCTTTCTTT. The whole variable domain, filled in from reference TRBV25-1 and TRBJ1-1, reads EADIYQTPRYLVIGTGKKITLECSQTMGHDKMYWYQQDPGMELHLIHYSYGVNSTEKGDLSSESTVSRIRTEHFPLTLESARPSHTSQYLCASSEIRGERTEAFFGQGTRLTVV.

The J gene is TRBJ2-1, the V gene TRBV12-3 or TRBV12-4; D unclear. The CDR3 is 13 amino acids. V dropped 7 bases and J dropped 0 bases, with 7 bases sitting between them. DNA of the CDR3: TGTGCCAGCACCCAAAACTCCTACAATGAGCAGTTCTTC. It codes for CASTQNSYNEQFF.

This clone was detected a few times. The gene calls are TRBV7-9 and TRBJ2-7, with TRBD1 matching over 8 bases. Trimming took 5 bases from V and 1 from J; bases not matched to a gene: 10. The CDR3 is made up of 16 amino acids. Germline assignment: CDR1 SEHNR and CDR2 FQNEAQ (reference sequence). This CDR3 reads CASSATPGQASYEQYF. In DNA, the CDR3 is TGTGCCAGCAGCGCCACTCCGGGACAGGCGTCCTACGAGCAGTACTTC.

This chain connects TRBV19 to TRBJ2-7; no definite D call. CDR3 length equals 13 residues. V was shortened by 4 bases and J by 1 base, with 8 bases between the two germline ends. Per germline, CDR1 LNHDA and CDR2 SQIVND (reference sequence). CDR3 region: CASSSAVSYEQYF. CDR3 bases: TGTGCCAGTAGTAGTGCAGTTTCCTACGAGCAGTACTTC.

This clone has only a few counts. The V gene is TRBV7-9, the J gene TRBJ2-1; the D is unclear. This CDR3 region has 16 residues. Germline V gene lookup returns CDR1 SEHNR and CDR2 FQNEAQ (reference sequence). V was pared by 5 bases and J by 0 bases, with 14 bases between. The CDR3 DNA reads as TGTGCCAGCAGCCCCCGAACTTATAGCTCCTACAATGAGCAGTTCTTC. Its protein is CASSPRTYSSYNEQFF.

The V gene is TRBV7-2, the J gene TRBJ1-3; D uncertain. CDR1 is SGHTA and CDR2 is FQGNSA in the germline V gene. This CDR3 has 16 amino acids. Trimming took 5 bases from V and 0 from J, leaving 14 bases between them. CDR3 nucleotides: TGTGCCAGCAGCCTCCGGCGGGTGAGCTCTGGAAACACCATATATTTT. Amino acids: CASSLRRVSSGNTIYF.

The chain combines TRBV14 with TRBJ1-2; a weak D match, TRBD1 (6 bases). The V and J ends lost 4 bases and 2 bases respectively, with 11 bases between them. There are 14 residues in the CDR3. Germline CDR1 is SGHDN and CDR2 is FVKESK. The CDR3 region has the DNA TGTGCCAGCAGCCGGCGGGGGCGAAACTATGGCTACACCTTC. Translating it yields CASSRRGRNYGYTF. Based on the CDR3 plus reference TRBV14 and TRBJ1-2, the full variable domain is EAGVTQFPSHSVIEKGQTVTLRCDPISGHDNLYWYRRVMGKEIKFLLHFVKESKQDESGMPNNRFLAERTGGTYSTLKVQPAELEDSGVYFCASSRRGRNYGYTFGSGTRLTVV.

The rearrangement links TRBV4-2 to TRBJ2-1; no firm D call. CDR1 LGHNA and CDR2 YNFKEQ come from the germline V gene. The CDR3 consists of 15 residues. The V gene lost 0 bases and the J gene lost 3 bases, with 9 bases spanning the gap. The chain's CDR3 is CASSQDRQDYNEQFF. The CDR3 DNA reads TGTGCCAGCAGCCAAGATCGGCAGGACTACAATGAGCAGTTCTTC.

The V and J genes are TRBV7-2 and TRBJ2-7; 9 bases align to TRBD1. The CDR3 runs to 15 residues. Losses at the gene ends were 5 bases for V and 1 base for J; bases not matched to a gene: 6. CDR1 SGHTA and CDR2 FQGNSA come from the germline V gene. CDR3 loop: CASSKQQGASYEQYF. Here the CDR3 DNA reads TGTGCCAGCAGCAAACAACAGGGGGCATCCTACGAGCAGTACTTC.

The chain links TRBV9 to TRBJ2-5; TRBD2 aligns across 8 bases. The CDR3 loop spans 15 amino acids. The germline V gene has CDR1 SGDLS and CDR2 YYNGEE. Unmatched junction bases numbered 5, after V lost 2 bases and J lost 2 bases. DNA for the CDR3: TGTGCCAGCAGCGTGGGTCCGGGAGGGCAAGAGACCCAGTACTTC. It specifies CASSVGPGGQETQYF.

The V and J genes are TRBV18 and TRBJ1-3; the match to TRBD1 covers 7 bases. Germline assignment: CDR1 KGHSH and CDR2 LQKENI. CDR3 length: 17 residues. The ends lost 0 bases at V and 0 bases at J; junction bases unmatched: 5. CDR3 sequence: CASSPPMGTVSGNTIYF. The CDR3 coding sequence is TGTGCCAGCTCACCACCGATGGGGACAGTCTCTGGAAACACCATATATTTT.

This clone was detected only a few times. This chain uses TRBV7-9 with TRBJ2-7, with TRBD1 matching 7 bases. Looked up from germline, CDR1 is SEHNR and CDR2 is FQNEAQ (reference sequence). This CDR3 contains 16 residues. J gave up 0 bases and V 1 base, and 6 bases lay outside the gene matches. The CDR3 region is CASSLGTGEVSYEQYF. CDR3 DNA: TGTGCCAGCAGCTTAGGAACAGGGGAAGTCTCCTACGAGCAGTACTTC. Together with reference TRBV7-9 and TRBJ2-7, the CDR3 gives the full variable domain: DTGVSQNPRHKITKRGQNVTFRCDPISEHNRLYWYRQTLGQGPEFLTYFQNEAQLEKSRLLSDRFSAERPKGSFSTLEIQRTEQGDSAMYLCASSLGTGEVSYEQYFGPGTRLTVT.

The CDR3 loop is CAISGGSGVSTDTQYF. The DNA of the CDR3 is TGTGCCATCAGTGGGGGTAGCGGAGTCAGCACAGATACGCAGTATTTT. The V and J genes are TRBV10-3 and TRBJ2-3; maybe TRBD2 (6 bases). V was clipped by 4 bases and J by 0 bases, with 14 bases between them. This CDR3 region has 16 residues. The germline CDR1 and CDR2 sequences are ENHRY and SYGVKD.

The CDR3 reads CASRGTGGFIGETQYF. CDR3 nucleotide sequence: TGTGCCAGCAGAGGGACAGGGGGCTTTATAGGAGAGACCCAGTACTTC. The rearrangement joins TRBV6-6 to TRBJ2-5; the match to TRBD1 covers 12 bases. J gave up 4 bases and V 6 bases, and 9 bases lay outside the gene matches. The CDR3 totals 16 residues. Germline V gene lookup returns CDR1 MNHNY and CDR2 SVGAGI (reference sequence).

V usage is TRBV2 and J usage is TRBJ1-1; 9 bases are a match to TRBD1. With 5 bases clipped from V and 4 bases from J, the junction kept 11 bases outside the gene matches. The CDR3 covers 16 residues. Per germline, CDR1 SNHLY and CDR2 FYNNEI. CDR3 sequence: CASSPQQGARFTEAFF. The CDR3 DNA follows: TGTGCCAGCAGTCCCCAACAGGGGGCGCGATTCACTGAAGCTTTCTTT.

J is TRBJ1-1 and V is TRBV3-1 (or the pseudogene TRBV3-2); D is unclear. In germline, CDR1 is LGHDT, CDR2 YNNKEL (reference sequence). The length of the CDR3 is 13 residues. V lost 4 bases and J 1 base, leaving 7 bases between the germline ends. The CDR3 loop is CASSRQANTEAFF. The DNA for the CDR3 is TGTGCCAGCAGCCGCCAGGCGAACACTGAAGCTTTCTTT.